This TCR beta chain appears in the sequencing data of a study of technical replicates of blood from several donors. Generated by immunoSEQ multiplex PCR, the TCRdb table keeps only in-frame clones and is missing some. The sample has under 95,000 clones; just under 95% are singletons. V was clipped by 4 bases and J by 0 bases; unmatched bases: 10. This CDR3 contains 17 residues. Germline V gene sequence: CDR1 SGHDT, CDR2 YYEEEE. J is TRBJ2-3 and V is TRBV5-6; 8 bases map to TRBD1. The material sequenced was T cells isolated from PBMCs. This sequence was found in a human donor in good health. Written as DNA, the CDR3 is TGTGCCAGCAGCCTCCCAAGCAGGGGGCCTAGCACAGATACGCAGTATTTT. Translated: CASSLPSRGPSTDTQYF. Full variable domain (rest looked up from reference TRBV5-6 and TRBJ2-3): DAGVTQSPTHLIKTRGQQVTLRCSPKSGHDTVSWYQQALGQGPQFIFQYYEEEERQRGNFPDRFSGHQFPNYSSELNVNALLLGDSALYLCASSLPSRGPSTDTQYFGPGTRLTVL.